These T cell receptor beta chains were read from a single sample in a study of T cell repertoires in cytomegalovirus infection. TCRdb re-analysed the reads in MiXCR, keeping a single row per CDR3 protein. Of fewer than 550,000 distinct CDR3 sequences in the sample, about 15% were seen once. The sample comprised CD8+ T cells from PBMCs. The receptors here all came from a human donor in good health (CMV status not recorded). Some clones in this sample may be carry-over from other donors' samples. The CDR3 runs from the conserved cysteine through the conserved F or W. A D gene is named only where the DNA matches it firmly. The size field is filled for only some rows; it gives once, few, many or a size class.

CDR3nt: TGTGCCAGCAGTGACGGACTAGCGGGAGCGGGGGAGCAGTTCTTC
CDR3aa: CASSDGLAGAGEQFF
v_gene: TRBV6-4
d_gene: TRBD2
j_gene: TRBJ2-1
abundance: few

CDR3nt: TGCAGTGCGGATTGGCAATCGAACTACGAGCAGTACTTC
CDR3aa: CSADWQSNYEQYF
v_gene: TRBV20-1
d_gene: .
j_gene: TRBJ2-7
abundance: .

CDR3nt: TGTGCCAGCAGCGGAGAGGACAGGTACAATGAGCAGTTCTTC
CDR3aa: CASSGEDRYNEQFF
v_gene: TRBV5-4
d_gene: TRBD1
j_gene: TRBJ2-1
abundance: .

CDR3nt: TGTGCCAGCAGCCCTACTAAGACAGGGAGAGGCTACACCTTC
CDR3aa: CASSPTKTGRGYTF
v_gene: TRBV4-2
d_gene: TRBD1
j_gene: TRBJ1-2
abundance: few

CDR3nt: TGCAGTGCTAGAATGCCGGACCGGGCCGCCGGGGAGCTGTTTTTT
CDR3aa: CSARMPDRAAGELFF
v_gene: TRBV20-1
d_gene: .
j_gene: TRBJ2-2
abundance: .

CDR3nt: TGTGCCAGCTATCCGACGATGGAGACAGGGGCCTATGGCTACACCTTC
CDR3aa: CASYPTMETGAYGYTF
v_gene: TRBV7-9
d_gene: TRBD1
j_gene: TRBJ1-2
abundance: many

CDR3nt: TGTGCCAGCAGCGTAGTGGCTAGCGGGGCCAAAGAGACCCAGTACTTC
CDR3aa: CASSVVASGAKETQYF
v_gene: TRBV9
d_gene: TRBD2
j_gene: TRBJ2-5
abundance: few

CDR3nt: TGTGCCAGCAGCCAAGAGACAGGGGAAGCCGGGGAGCTGTTTTTT
CDR3aa: CASSQETGEAGELFF
v_gene: TRBV4-2
d_gene: TRBD1
j_gene: TRBJ2-2
abundance: .

CDR3nt: TGTGCCAGCAGCCAACGCGGGGGGGTTTACAATGAGCAGTTCTTC
CDR3aa: CASSQRGGVYNEQFF
v_gene: TRBV3-1
d_gene: TRBD2
j_gene: TRBJ2-1
abundance: .

CDR3nt: TGTGCCAGCAGTTTAGGAGGGCCTGTGAGCTCCTACGAGCAGTACTTC
CDR3aa: CASSLGGPVSSYEQYF
v_gene: TRBV27
d_gene: .
j_gene: TRBJ2-7
abundance: .

CDR3nt: TGCAGCGTCGTGACAGGGAGGAATGAGCAGTTCTTC
CDR3aa: CSVVTGRNEQFF
v_gene: TRBV29-1
d_gene: .
j_gene: TRBJ2-1
abundance: many

CDR3nt: TGTGCCAGCAACCCAGGTGGACATAGCACAGATACGCAGTATTTT
CDR3aa: CASNPGGHSTDTQYF
v_gene: TRBV12-3/TRBV12-4
d_gene: .
j_gene: TRBJ2-3
abundance: many

CDR3nt: TGCGCCAGCAGCTTAGACAGGGAAGGGGAGACCCAGTACTTC
CDR3aa: CASSLDREGETQYF
v_gene: TRBV5-1
d_gene: TRBD1
j_gene: TRBJ2-5
abundance: .

CDR3nt: TGTGCCAGCAGGCCTCAGGAAGGAAACACTGAAGCTTTCTTT
CDR3aa: CASRPQEGNTEAFF
v_gene: TRBV5-4
d_gene: .
j_gene: TRBJ1-1
abundance: few

CDR3nt: TGTGCCAGCAGCCTCTACCCGGACAGAGCACTCCACAATGAGCAGTTCTTC
CDR3aa: CASSLYPDRALHNEQFF
v_gene: TRBV7-3
d_gene: .
j_gene: TRBJ2-1
abundance: many

CDR3nt: TGTGCCAGCAGTCGAGAGGGGAGTACTTATTATGGCTACACCTTC
CDR3aa: CASSREGSTYYGYTF
v_gene: TRBV12-3/TRBV12-4
d_gene: .
j_gene: TRBJ1-2
abundance: many

CDR3nt: TGTGCCAGCAGCGTAGGTCGAGCGGTCGTCATCGATACGCAGTATTTT
CDR3aa: CASSVGRAVVIDTQYF
v_gene: TRBV9
d_gene: .
j_gene: TRBJ2-3
abundance: .

CDR3nt: TGTGCCACCGGGCGGGGTTCAGATACGCAGTATTTT
CDR3aa: CATGRGSDTQYF
v_gene: TRBV15
d_gene: .
j_gene: TRBJ2-3
abundance: few

CDR3nt: TGTGCCAGCAGCTTGGGGGGACAGGGGTTCTACCAAGAGACCCAGTACTTC
CDR3aa: CASSLGGQGFYQETQYF
v_gene: TRBV5-6
d_gene: TRBD1
j_gene: TRBJ2-5
abundance: few

CDR3nt: TGCGCCAGCAGCCAGGGGTCAGAAGAGACCCAGTACTTC
CDR3aa: CASSQGSEETQYF
v_gene: TRBV4-1
d_gene: .
j_gene: TRBJ2-5
abundance: many

CDR3nt: TGTGCCAGCAGCTGGCAGGACAGGGGGAATTCACCCCTCCACTTT
CDR3aa: CASSWQDRGNSPLHF
v_gene: TRBV7-8
d_gene: TRBD1
j_gene: TRBJ1-6
abundance: many

CDR3nt: TGTGCCAGCAGCGCAGAACTAGCGGGGGGTCAAGAGACCCAGTACTTC
CDR3aa: CASSAELAGGQETQYF
v_gene: TRBV9
d_gene: TRBD2
j_gene: TRBJ2-5
abundance: .

CDR3nt: TGTGCCAGCTACGAAGGGGATAGCAATCAGCCCCAGCATTTT
CDR3aa: CASYEGDSNQPQHF
v_gene: TRBV28
d_gene: .
j_gene: TRBJ1-5
abundance: few

CDR3nt: TGTGCCAGCAGTGAAATGCCGACCACTGGCACAGATACGCAGTATTTT
CDR3aa: CASSEMPTTGTDTQYF
v_gene: TRBV2
d_gene: .
j_gene: TRBJ2-3
abundance: few

CDR3nt: TGTGCCATCAAACAGGGAAACAATGAGCAGTTCTTC
CDR3aa: CAIKQGNNEQFF
v_gene: TRBV10-3
d_gene: .
j_gene: TRBJ2-1
abundance: .

CDR3nt: TGTGCCAGCAGCCCACAGGATGAGGTCCTATCCTACGAGCAGTACTTC
CDR3aa: CASSPQDEVLSYEQYF
v_gene: TRBV7-9
d_gene: .
j_gene: TRBJ2-7
abundance: many

CDR3nt: TGTGCCAGTCTTTTCCTAGCGGACAATGAGCAGTTCTTC
CDR3aa: CASLFLADNEQFF
v_gene: TRBV2
d_gene: TRBD2
j_gene: TRBJ2-1
abundance: few

CDR3nt: TGTGCCAGCAGTTTGGACAGGTACTCCTACGAGCAGTACTTC
CDR3aa: CASSLDRYSYEQYF
v_gene: TRBV12-3/TRBV12-4
d_gene: TRBD1
j_gene: TRBJ2-7
abundance: many

CDR3nt: TGTGCCAGTAGTGTTCAAGACACAGCCTACGAGCAGTACTTC
CDR3aa: CASSVQDTAYEQYF
v_gene: TRBV19
d_gene: .
j_gene: TRBJ2-7
abundance: .

CDR3nt: TGTGCCAGCAGTTACGGTGGTGAGGCCGGGGAGCTGTTTTTT
CDR3aa: CASSYGGEAGELFF
v_gene: TRBV6-5
d_gene: .
j_gene: TRBJ2-2
abundance: .

CDR3nt: TGTGCCAGCATCCCCCCAGCAGTGGGAGACTATGGCTACACCTTC
CDR3aa: CASIPPAVGDYGYTF
v_gene: TRBV7-9
d_gene: .
j_gene: TRBJ1-2
abundance: .

CDR3nt: TGTGCCAGCAGTTCGGACGAGAACACTGAAGCTTTCTTT
CDR3aa: CASSSDENTEAFF
v_gene: TRBV6-1
d_gene: .
j_gene: TRBJ1-1
abundance: many

CDR3nt: TGTGCAATCAACCTTAGCGTGATTACCTACGAGCAGTACTTC
CDR3aa: CAINLSVITYEQYF
v_gene: TRBV10-3
d_gene: .
j_gene: TRBJ2-7
abundance: .

CDR3nt: TGCGCCAGCAGCCAAGAGCAAAAGGAAAAACTGTTTTTT
CDR3aa: CASSQEQKEKLFF
v_gene: TRBV4-1
d_gene: .
j_gene: TRBJ1-4
abundance: .

CDR3nt: TGTGCCAGCAGCCAATCATCCGGTAGCTCGGTCACAGATACGCAGTATTTT
CDR3aa: CASSQSSGSSVTDTQYF
v_gene: TRBV4-2
d_gene: .
j_gene: TRBJ2-3
abundance: .

CDR3nt: TGTGCCAGCAGCTCTTCGCAGGGGTGGAACACTGAAGCTTTCTTT
CDR3aa: CASSSSQGWNTEAFF
v_gene: TRBV7-6
d_gene: .
j_gene: TRBJ1-1
abundance: .

CDR3nt: TGTGCCAGCAACGGGGTGTGGGAAGCTTTCTTT
CDR3aa: CASNGVWEAFF
v_gene: TRBV6-5
d_gene: .
j_gene: TRBJ1-1
abundance: many

CDR3nt: TGTGCCAGTAGTATCCGCCCGCTAGCGGGGGTAGGTACAGATACGCAGTATTTT
CDR3aa: CASSIRPLAGVGTDTQYF
v_gene: TRBV19
d_gene: TRBD2
j_gene: TRBJ2-3
abundance: few

CDR3nt: TGTGCCAGCAGGACAGGGACGTTACCTAGCACAGATACGCAGTATTTT
CDR3aa: CASRTGTLPSTDTQYF
v_gene: TRBV27
d_gene: TRBD1
j_gene: TRBJ2-3
abundance: many

CDR3nt: TGTGCCAGCAGCTTCCGCACAGGGGTGAACACCGGGGAGCTGTTTTTT
CDR3aa: CASSFRTGVNTGELFF
v_gene: TRBV3-1
d_gene: TRBD1
j_gene: TRBJ2-2
abundance: .

CDR3nt: TGTGCCAGCAGCACCGGGACGCACTACGAGCAGTACTTC
CDR3aa: CASSTGTHYEQYF
v_gene: TRBV5-6
d_gene: .
j_gene: TRBJ2-7
abundance: few

CDR3nt: TGCAGCGTTGGGGGGGTCTCTTCTTCCTACAATGAGCAGTTCTTC
CDR3aa: CSVGGVSSSYNEQFF
v_gene: TRBV29-1
d_gene: .
j_gene: TRBJ2-1
abundance: .

CDR3nt: TGTGCCAGCAGTGACACGGGACTAGCGGGAGAGGCAGAGACCCAGTACTTC
CDR3aa: CASSDTGLAGEAETQYF
v_gene: TRBV6-1
d_gene: TRBD2
j_gene: TRBJ2-5
abundance: many

CDR3nt: TGCAGCGTTTGGGTGACGGAGGGAAGGGGTTGGAACACTGAAGCTTTCTTT
CDR3aa: CSVWVTEGRGWNTEAFF
v_gene: TRBV29-1
d_gene: .
j_gene: TRBJ1-1
abundance: many

CDR3nt: TGTGCCAGCAGCCCCGGGCTTGTGGGGACCGCTAGATCCAGCTCCTACAATGAGCAGTTCTTC
CDR3aa: CASSPGLVGTARSSSYNEQFF
v_gene: TRBV7-8
d_gene: .
j_gene: TRBJ2-1
abundance: many

CDR3nt: TGTGCCAGCAGTTTCCGGGGAGTCTACGAGCAGTACTTC
CDR3aa: CASSFRGVYEQYF
v_gene: TRBV27
d_gene: .
j_gene: TRBJ2-7
abundance: few

CDR3nt: TGTGCCACTCAAGGAAGGGGGAGCTACGAGCAGTACTTC
CDR3aa: CATQGRGSYEQYF
v_gene: TRBV19
d_gene: .
j_gene: TRBJ2-7
abundance: many